Each of the 27 T cell receptor beta chains below was sequenced from the same sample in a study of blood T cells in healthy people across ages. A second about 7 to 12 cycle PCR used barcoded and J-beta primers. TCRdb redid the calling of the 5' RACE reads with MiXCR, one entry per CDR3 protein. Altogether about 780,000 distinct CDR3 sequences are present, more than 25% being singletons, with the ten largest covering under 3%. These records were also assigned to another study, of T cells of mothers and their children.

Sequencing input: blood. The origin of the receptors is a boy aged 10-17 years in good health.

The chain combines TRBV5-1 with TRBJ1-6; D unresolved. Germline values: CDR1 SGHRS, CDR2 YFSETQ. V was cut by 4 bases and J by 9 bases, with 17 bases left in between. The CDR3 runs to 15 residues. This CDR3 is CASSVELPGRSPLHF. CDR3 DNA: TGCGCCAGCAGCGTGGAACTCCCGGGTCGTTCACCCCTCCACTTT.

The gene calls are TRBV13 and TRBJ1-4; 8 nucleotides agree with TRBD1. Germline assignment: CDR1 PRHDT and CDR2 FYEKMQ (reference sequence). Losses at the gene ends were 3 bases for V and 2 bases for J; bases not matched to a gene: 14. This CDR3 is 19 amino acids long. The CDR3 loop reads CASSFSIRRTGWTNEKLFF. CDR3 sequence (DNA): TGTGCCAGCAGCTTCTCTATCAGGCGGACAGGGTGGACTAATGAAAAACTGTTTTTT.

Only a few counts were recorded for this clonotype. The V call is TRBV20-1, the J call TRBJ2-3, with 12 positions matching TRBD2. V trimming: 3 bases; J trimming: 0 bases; junction bases outside the gene matches: 4. The germline V gene has CDR1 DFQATT and CDR2 SNEGSKA (reference sequence). The CDR3 totals 16 residues. CDR3 region: CSASPGLAGSTDTQYF. The CDR3 DNA follows: TGCAGTGCTAGCCCTGGACTAGCGGGGAGCACAGATACGCAGTATTTT.

This clonotype appeared a few times. The genes are TRBV4-1 and TRBJ1-3; 8 nucleotides agree with TRBD1. The germline V gene has CDR1 MGHRA and CDR2 YSYEKL. The CDR3 extends over 17 amino acids. The V gene end was trimmed by 3 bases and the J gene end by 4 bases; junction bases not matched to a gene: 11. The CDR3 bases are TGCGCCAGCAGCCACGTTCTCCAGGGGGCGCGCGGAAACACCATATATTTT. It translates to CASSHVLQGARGNTIYF.

This chain joins TRBV9 and TRBJ1-3; 8 positions agree with TRBD1. Looked up from germline, CDR1 is SGDLS and CDR2 is YYNGEE. This CDR3 contains 15 residues. The V gene end was trimmed by 0 bases and the J gene end by 7 bases; junction bases not matched to a gene: 6. This CDR3 reads CASSVEGQGRNTIYF. DNA of the CDR3: TGTGCCAGCAGCGTAGAAGGACAGGGCCGGAACACCATATATTTT.

This clonotype was recorded a few times. This chain connects TRBV5-1 to TRBJ1-5, with D perhaps matching TRBD1 (5 bases). Trimming left V 0 bases short and J 3 bases short, with 7 bases between. This CDR3 contains 14 residues. CDR1 and CDR2 from the germline V gene are SGHRS and YFSETQ. CDR3 residues: CASSLAGPNQPQHF. The CDR3 coding sequence is TGCGCCAGCAGCTTGGCAGGGCCCAATCAGCCCCAGCATTTT.

The rearrangement uses TRBV28 and TRBJ2-5, with D uncertain. The better agreement between TRBJ2-7 and the DNA end casts doubt on the J call. Germline V CDR1 and CDR2: MDHEN, SYDVKM. The CDR3 extends over 16 amino acids. This CDR3 reads CASSLISPFDPYEQYF. CDR3 coding DNA: TGTGCCAGCAGTTTAATCTCTCCTTTCGACCCCTACGAGCAGTACTTC.

J is TRBJ2-5 and V is TRBV12-3 or TRBV12-4; tentative D call: TRBD1 (6 bases). V was shortened by 7 bases and J by 5 bases, with 14 bases between the two germline ends. This CDR3 spans 13 amino acids. The DNA of the CDR3 is TGTGCCAGCATGGCAGGGGATGCGGAGACCCAGTACTTC. Protein product: CASMAGDAETQYF.

In its sample, this clonotype was seen a few times. This sequence joins TRBV10-3 and TRBJ1-6, with a tentative D call TRBD1 (5 bases). Trimming took 4 bases from V and 2 from J, leaving 12 bases between them. The V gene's germline CDR1 is ENHRY and CDR2 SYGVKD. This CDR3 comprises 16 residues. CDR3 protein: CAISAQESAYNSPLHF. As DNA, the CDR3 is TGTGCCATCAGTGCACAGGAGTCCGCCTATAATTCACCCCTCCACTTT.

This clonotype was seen more than once but under ten times. The chain joins TRBV6-4 to TRBJ2-5, with D perhaps given as TRBD1 or TRBD2 (7 bases each). The V and J ends lost 6 bases and 2 bases respectively, with 19 bases between them. The CDR3 extends over 16 amino acids. CDR1 is MRHNA and CDR2 is SNTAGT in the germline V gene. CDR3 in amino acids: CASRTTRGGIQETQYF. The CDR3 DNA reads as TGTGCCAGCAGGACCACCAGGGGGGGGATTCAAGAGACCCAGTACTTC.

V and J are TRBV30 and TRBJ2-7; TRBD2 aligns across 9 bases. The closer fit of TRBJ2-1 to the DNA end suggests the J call may be wrong. CDR3 size: 14 residues. The germline CDR1 and CDR2 sequences are GTSNPN and SVGIG (reference sequence). This chain's CDR3 is CAWRLRGGPNEQFF. CDR3 bases: TGTGCCTGGAGGTTGCGGGGGGGCCCCAATGAGCAGTTCTTC.

This rearrangement joins TRBV19 to TRBJ2-1; D gene uncertain. CDR1 is LNHDA, CDR2 SQIVND, per germline (reference sequence). The V gene lost 1 base and the J gene lost 6 bases, with 13 bases spanning the gap. The CDR3 length is 15 residues. Written as DNA, the CDR3 is TGTGCCAGTAGTATAGGAACAGCCAGAAGCAATGAGCAGTTCTTC. This codes for CASSIGTARSNEQFF.

This clonotype has only a few counts. CDR3 DNA sequence: TGTGCCAGCAGCTTAGTCGGAGGGCCCAGCGAGCAGTACTTC. This codes for CASSLVGGPSEQYF. V is TRBV11-2 and J is TRBJ2-7; D may be TRBD2 (6 bases). This CDR3 is built from 14 residues. Germline V gives CDR1 SGHAT, CDR2 FQNNGV. V lost 1 base, J lost 6 bases, and 13 bases lay in between. Supplemented by reference TRBV11-2 and TRBJ2-7, the full variable domain reads EAGVAQSPRYKIIEKRQSVAFWCNPISGHATLYWYQQILGQGPKLLIQFQNNGVVDDSQLPKDRFSAERLKGVDSTLKIQPAKLEDSAVYLCASSLVGGPSEQYFGPGTRLTVT.

This rearrangement joins TRBV9 to TRBJ1-1, with D hard to call. V dropped 3 bases and J dropped 6 bases, with 12 bases sitting between them. Germline V CDR1 and CDR2: SGDLS, YYNGEE. CDR3 size: 13 residues. CDR3 coding DNA: TGTGCCAGCAGCGCCGACATTAACCCTGAAGCTTTCTTT. This translates into CASSADINPEAFF.

This clonotype was observed many times. The junction departs from the called germline gene at one end, perhaps through a read error. The chain has TRBV7-9 and TRBJ2-5, with a tentative D call TRBD2 (6 bases). CDR3 length: 15 residues. The germline V gene encodes CDR1 SEHNR and CDR2 FQNEAQ (reference sequence). The CDR3 region is CASSLAGGYQETQYF. The CDR3 DNA reads TGCGCCAGCAGCTTGGCAGGAGGGTACCAAGAGACCCAGTACTTC.

V usage is TRBV5-6 and J usage is TRBJ2-7; 9 bases line up with TRBD1. Germline CDR1 SGHDT, CDR2 YYEEEE. The CDR3 loop spans 14 amino acids. V lost 5 bases, J lost 3 bases, and 6 bases stayed unmatched. CDR3 residues: CASRFGTGNYEQYF. The CDR3 DNA sequence: TGTGCCAGCAGATTTGGGACAGGGAACTACGAGCAGTACTTC. The whole variable domain, filled in from reference TRBV5-6 and TRBJ2-7, reads DAGVTQSPTHLIKTRGQQVTLRCSPKSGHDTVSWYQQALGQGPQFIFQYYEEEERQRGNFPDRFSGHQFPNYSSELNVNALLLGDSALYLCASRFGTGNYEQYFGPGTRLTVT.

This clonotype was seen only a few times. J is TRBJ2-3 and V is TRBV5-1; perhaps TRBD2 as D (6 bases). CDR3 length: 15 amino acids. The ends were cut back, 0 bases at V and 6 bases at J, with 14 bases in the middle. Germline V CDR1 and CDR2: SGHRS, YFSETQ. The CDR3 nucleotides read TGCGCCAGCAGCTTGGCACTAGCTTCCCAGGATACGCAGTATTTT. It specifies CASSLALASQDTQYF.

This clonotype occurred many times. This chain uses TRBV30 with TRBJ2-3; 8 positions match TRBD2. The CDR3 loop spans 15 amino acids. V shed 2 bases, J shed 1 base, and the junction held 5 bases outside the gene matches. The germline CDR1 and CDR2 sequences are GTSNPN and SVGIG (reference sequence). CDR3 sequence reads: CAWSRASGRTDTQYF. The CDR3 DNA reads TGTGCCTGGAGTAGGGCTAGCGGGCGCACAGATACGCAGTATTTT.

This chain links TRBV7-9 with TRBJ2-7; TRBD1 might be the D (6 bases). There are 16 residues in the CDR3. Germline loops: CDR1 SEHNR, CDR2 FQNEAQ (reference sequence). Trimming shortened V by 5 bases and J by 1 base, and 18 bases separated the two germline ends. CDR3 protein: CASSPDSSKGSYEQYF. CDR3 sequence (DNA): TGTGCCAGCAGCCCGGACAGCTCAAAAGGGTCCTACGAGCAGTACTTC.

This clonotype came up a few times. One end of the junction is discordant with germline, which a read error may explain. This chain connects TRBV7-8 to TRBJ1-1; 9 nucleotides align to TRBD1. Germline V gene lookup returns CDR1 SGHVS and CDR2 FQNEAQ. The CDR3 spans 18 residues. CDR3 sequence (DNA): TGTGCCAGTAGCTTAGTGGCCGGGACAGGGCCCACGAACACTGAAGCTTTCTTT. Residues: CASSLVAGTGPTNTEAFF.

This CDR3 is CASSSRQGGNEKLFF. As DNA, the CDR3 is TGTGCCAGCAGTTCTCGACAGGGCGGGAATGAAAAACTGTTTTTT. This chain links TRBV28 with TRBJ1-4; 7 positions match TRBD1. Germline CDR1 and CDR2: MDHEN and SYDVKM. V lost 4 bases to trimming and J lost 5 bases; unmatched junction nucleotides: 7. This CDR3 is 15 amino acids long.

This clonotype was seen a handful of times. The rearrangement joins TRBV3-1 to TRBJ2-4, with no clear D. The length of the CDR3 is 14 residues. The V end was cut by 1 base, the J end by 5 bases, with 9 bases between. Germline V gene data show CDR1 as LGHDT and CDR2 as YNNKEL (reference sequence). The CDR3 DNA reads as TGTGCCAGCAGCCAAGTGACGGCCGAAAACATTCAGTACTTC. This gives the protein CASSQVTAENIQYF.

This clonotype was seen only a few times. The chain couples TRBV2 to TRBJ2-3; TRBD2 matches 8 bases. V shed 5 bases and J 9 bases; nucleotides not matched to a gene: 7. This CDR3 has 13 amino acids. Germline CDR1 and CDR2: SNHLY and FYNNEI. Written as DNA, the CDR3 is TGTGCCAGCAGTCCTAACGGGGGGGGGACGCAGTATTTT. Translated, it gives CASSPNGGGTQYF.

CDR3 nucleotides: TGTGCCAGCAGTTTAGATGGGGATCCGGGAGGGCAGTACTTC. The encoded protein is CASSLDGDPGGQYF. The rearrangement joins TRBV28 to TRBJ2-7, with 7 bases aligning to TRBD2. The germline V gene encodes CDR1 MDHEN and CDR2 SYDVKM. The CDR3 is made up of 14 amino acids. V was clipped by 2 bases and J by 9 bases; unmatched bases: 10.

This clonotype was found a few times. The chain joins TRBV5-1 to TRBJ2-5; D is possibly TRBD2 (5 bases). V was cut by 1 base and J by 3 bases, with 10 bases left in between. CDR1 is SGHRS, CDR2 YFSETQ, per germline. This CDR3 region has 14 residues. CDR3 DNA sequence: TGCGCCAGCAGCTTGTATCTGGAGGAAGAGACCCAGTACTTC. Amino acids: CASSLYLEEETQYF.

V gene TRBV5-1 combines with J gene TRBJ2-4, with 9 bases identical to TRBD1. Germline-derived CDR1 and CDR2 are SGHRS and YFSETQ. Trimming took 4 bases from V and 0 from J; bases not matched to a gene: 14. The CDR3 has 19 residues. In DNA form, the CDR3 reads TGCGCCAGCAGCCCGGTAGGGACAGGGAAGGGCGCAGCCAAAAACATTCAGTACTTC. Encoded protein: CASSPVGTGKGAAKNIQYF.

This clonotype was found a few times. The chain combines TRBV28 with TRBJ2-6, with 9 bases identical to TRBD1. This CDR3 has 18 amino acids. Germline loops: CDR1 MDHEN, CDR2 SYDVKM. V lost 5 bases, J lost 2 bases, and 10 bases stayed unmatched. For the CDR3, the DNA is TGTGCCAGCAGTCCCAGACAGGGGGTCCAAACTGGGGCCAACGTCCTGACTTTC. This gives the protein CASSPRQGVQTGANVLTF.